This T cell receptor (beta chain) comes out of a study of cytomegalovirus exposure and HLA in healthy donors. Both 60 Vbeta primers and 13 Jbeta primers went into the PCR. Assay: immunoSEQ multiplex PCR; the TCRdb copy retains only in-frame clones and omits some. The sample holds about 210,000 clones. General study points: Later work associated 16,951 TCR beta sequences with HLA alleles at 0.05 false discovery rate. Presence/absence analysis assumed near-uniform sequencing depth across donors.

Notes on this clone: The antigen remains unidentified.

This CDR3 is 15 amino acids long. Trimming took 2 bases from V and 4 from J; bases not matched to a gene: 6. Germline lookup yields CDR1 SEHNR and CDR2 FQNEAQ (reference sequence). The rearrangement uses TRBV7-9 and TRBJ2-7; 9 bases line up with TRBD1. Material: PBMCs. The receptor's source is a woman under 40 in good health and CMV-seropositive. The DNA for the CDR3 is TGTGCCAGCAGCTTAAGTACAGGGGGCAATTACGAGCAGTACTTC. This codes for CASSLSTGGNYEQYF.